This T cell receptor (beta chain) originates from a study of cytomegalovirus exposure and HLA in healthy donors (TCRdb year 2017). Notes on the research overall: A later analysis indicated that the 120 or so validation repertoires were generated on the platform also employed for the 700 or so repertoires of the first cohort. The study was designed to test whether signatures of past pathogen exposure could be identified by cataloging public T cell receptors. In addition to the first cohort of around 670 subjects, a separate validation cohort of 130 or so different subjects was used. To predict cytomegalovirus infection status, the study brought together high-throughput TCR immunosequencing, statistical association of individual TCRs with disease status, and machine learning. What the study reported, not specific to this receptor: The classifier was reported to diagnose cytomegalovirus status with high specificity and sensitivity in both the original cohort and the validation cohort. A few of the identified cytomegalovirus-associated TCR beta chains were confirmed in vitro to be specific for cytomegalovirus antigens. All 120 or so repertoires were used to score co-occurrence in the validation cohort in a later analysis, because that analysis had no HLA typing for the cohort. The study gave a list of around 170 TCR beta chains associated with cytomegalovirus. Subsequent analysis determined that TCRs grouped into clusters in the first cohort also showed a tendency toward co-occurrence across the 90 to 150 validation repertoires, and 94% of cluster scores exceeded 0. It was suggested by the authors that the approach could potentially be generalized to other disease states and immunological phenotypes. Most TCR sequences were observed very rarely across donors, whereas some public TCRs were present in many individuals.

Donors formed part of the validation cohort, which comprised 120 subjects and was distinct from the first cohort of roughly 600 subjects. Receptor libraries were prepared by the immunoSEQ multiplex PCR assay. For the original study's pipeline: A statistical classification framework was built to diagnose cytomegalovirus status from the catalog of TCR beta chain sequences. Sourced from immuneACCESS, this table was stored by TCRdb with only in-frame sequences that have V and J called. A share of the clones is absent; for the studies checked, an unresolved V gene accounts for under half, and the remainder has no known explanation. The DNA gave D and trimming, while V, J and clone size come from that table. A total of around 200,000 clones appear in this sample, 80% to 90% of them only once. The biggest ten clones account for 2.9% of the sample. V loses 2 bases, J loses 6 bases, and the germline ends lie 11 bases apart. Taken from the germline V gene, the CDR1 and CDR2 loops are MNHNS and SASEGT. Including cysteine and phenylalanine, the CDR3 has 14 amino acids. Just the 42-base CDR3 DNA is kept, in frame starting at base 1.

In regard to this clone: Its specific antigen is unknown. Qualities for individual bases were not recorded, and no much larger clone is one base off.

The origin of this receptor is a woman between 18 and 29 years old in good health and CMV-seronegative. The rearranged segments are TRBV6-1 and TRBJ1-5, with a tentative D gene TRBD1 over 5 matching bases. The material sequenced was PBMCs. The nucleotides are TGTGCCAGCAGTGAAAAACTGGGGGGTCAGCCCCAGCATTTT. Its product reads: CASSEKLGGQPQHF.